This record concerns one TCR beta chain sequence. The antigen is undetermined. The data stem from a study of cytomegalovirus exposure and HLA in healthy donors. Study-wide points: For most TCR beta V segments, an earlier analysis put the productive rate at about 90% or about 30% of the time.

The PCR was carried out with 60 Vbeta primers and 13 Jbeta primers. Produced via immunoSEQ multiplex PCR; TCRdb's table is partial and in-frame only. The sample contains approximately 120,000 clones, approximately 78% of which appear only once. CDR1 is MNHEY and CDR2 is SMNVEV in the germline V gene (reference sequence). The length of the CDR3 is 14 residues. The junction had 7 bases not matched to a gene; V was cut back by 6 bases and J by 6 bases. Sequenced sample: PBMCs. The chain carries TRBV27 and TRBJ2-1, with 8 nucleotides matching TRBD1. The sequence was collected from a woman between 35 and 50 years old in good health and CMV-seronegative. Here the CDR3 reads CASSDQGAGNEQFF. Here the CDR3 DNA reads TGTGCCAGCAGCGACCAGGGGGCAGGCAATGAGCAGTTCTTC.